The sequence of this T cell receptor (beta chain) was determined in a study of identical twins. The CDR3 spans 14 residues. Per germline, CDR1 SQVTM and CDR2 ANQGSEA. V was pared by 7 bases and J by 1 base, with 16 bases between. Study observations and caveats: Insertions were reduced in abundant cord blood beta clonotypes but not in memory repertoires.

TCRdb passed the 5' RACE reads through MiXCR, listing each CDR3 protein once. The sample has 550,000 to 700,000 distinct CDR3 sequences, approximately 22% seen once. This clonotype was observed a handful of times. Its antigen is unidentified. This same sample was also taken into another study, of T cells expressing NK-cell markers.

This rearrangement joins TRBV29-1 to TRBJ1-1, with D possibly TRBD1 on 5 matching bases. The sequenced material came from PBMCs. This TCR was sampled from a woman aged 18-29 years in good health. For the CDR3, the DNA is TGCAGCGGTGTGGGGGATGCCTCGAACACTGAAGCTTTCTTT. Its protein product is CSGVGDASNTEAFF.